The rows below give T cell receptor beta chains drawn from one sample of a study of shared clonotypes between healthy human individuals. Here immunoSEQ multiplex PCR was the method, and the copy in TCRdb shows in-frame clones only, minus some. The repertoire consists of millions of clones, with around 95% occurring once and the leading ten covering 0.1% to 0.15%. Source material: naive CD4+ T cells sorted from blood. These receptors were taken from a man aged 18 to 29 in good health. Each CDR3 is given with its conserved first and last residue. The order of the fields is D gene, J gene, V gene, clone size, CDR3 DNA, CDR3 protein. D genes are given only for firm matches. Not all rows give a size; the values are once, few, many and, for expanded clones, a class.

TRBD2 | TRBJ2-1 | TRBV7-7 | - | TGTGCTAGCAGCTGGACAGGGGCTAGCGGGAGGGATTACAATGAGCAGTTCTTC | CASSWTGASGRDYNEQFF
TRBD1 | TRBJ2-7 | TRBV6-5 | - | TGTGCCAGCAGCGGACAGGCTCCGTTCGACGAGCAGTACTTC | CASSGQAPFDEQYF
TRBD1 | TRBJ2-7 | TRBV5-1 | once | TGCGCCAGCAGCTCGTCCGGGACAGGGTTTTACGAGCAGTACTTC | CASSSSGTGFYEQYF
TRBD1 | TRBJ1-2 | TRBV7-9 | - | TGTGCCAGCAGCTTAGCCTCGACAGGGGTTGAGGGCTACACCTTC | CASSLASTGVEGYTF
- | TRBJ2-3 | TRBV10-2 | - | TGCGCCGGATCCCCGGGGGAGGCCACAGATACGCAGTATTTT | CAGSPGEATDTQYF
TRBD1 | TRBJ2-7 | TRBV10-3 | - | TGTGCCATCAGTGACGGGACAGGAAAAGACGAGCAGTACTTC | CAISDGTGKDEQYF
- | TRBJ1-5 | TRBV28 | - | TGTGCCAGCAGTTTTGTCAGGACAGATGATTATAGCAATCAGCCCCAGCATTTT | CASSFVRTDDYSNQPQHF
- | TRBJ2-5 | TRBV29-1 | - | TGCACGCAGATGGGGGTGGAGACCCAGTACTTC | CTQMGVETQYF
TRBD1 | TRBJ1-5 | TRBV30 | - | TGTGCCTGGAGTGCGGGGGACAGGGTAGGTCAGCCCCAGCATTTT | CAWSAGDRVGQPQHF
- | TRBJ2-5 | TRBV5-4 | once | TGTGCCAGCAGCTTGTGGGGGAGCGGGCTTATGTCCCAGTACTTC | CASSLWGSGLMSQYF
TRBD1 | TRBJ1-3 | TRBV9 | - | TGTGCCAGCAGCGTCGTGGACAGGGGCGCTGGAAACACCATATATTTT | CASSVVDRGAGNTIYF
- | TRBJ2-3 | TRBV7-3 | - | TGTGCCAGCAGTCCTTTCCCGGGGGTACTAGGAGATACGCAGTATTTT | CASSPFPGVLGDTQYF
TRBD2 | TRBJ2-5 | TRBV5-1 | once | TGCGCCAGCAGCTTGGCCGTTGGACTAGCGATACAAGAGACCCAGTACTTC | CASSLAVGLAIQETQYF
TRBD1 | TRBJ2-7 | TRBV5-1 | - | TGCGCCAGCAGCGGGCCCGGGACAGGGTACAACGAGCAGTACTTC | CASSGPGTGYNEQYF
- | TRBJ2-3 | TRBV5-1 | - | TGCGCCAGCAGAGACGTCAGGGCGACAGATACGCAGTATTTT | CASRDVRATDTQYF
- | TRBJ2-3 | TRBV7-9 | - | TGTGCCAGCAGCCTTATCGGGCTAAGCACAGATACGCAGTATTTT | CASSLIGLSTDTQYF
TRBD2 | TRBJ2-7 | TRBV19 | - | TGTGCCAGTAGTACCCAAGGACTAGGTTCCTACGAGCAGTACTTC | CASSTQGLGSYEQYF
TRBD1 | TRBJ2-7 | TRBV10-3 | - | TGTGCCATCAGTGAGTGGGGACAGGGGGCGGACGAGCAGTACTTC | CAISEWGQGADEQYF
- | TRBJ2-7 | TRBV7-7 | - | TGTGCTAGCAGCCCCCACCTGGGCTACGAGCAGTACTTC | CASSPHLGYEQYF
- | TRBJ1-5 | TRBV10-3 | once | TGTGCCATCAGTGAGTCGGGGGTACGCAATCAGCCCCAGCATTTT | CAISESGVRNQPQHF
- | TRBJ2-5 | TRBV4-1 | - | TGCGCCAGCAGTCCCCGGGGTATGGAGACCCAGTACTTC | CASSPRGMETQYF
- | TRBJ1-3 | TRBV6-6 | - | TGTGCCAGCAGCCAAACACTGATGGGAAACACCATATATTTT | CASSQTLMGNTIYF
- | TRBJ2-3 | TRBV29-1 | - | TGCAGCGTGGTCAGGTCTTTAGCGGCAGATACGCAGTATTTT | CSVVRSLAADTQYF
- | TRBJ2-1 | TRBV5-1 | - | TGCGCCAGCACCATGGAAGGCCTCAATGAGCAGTTCTTC | CASTMEGLNEQFF
- | TRBJ2-7 | TRBV6-5 | - | TGTGCCAGCAGTTCCCTAGGGAACCGTCCCTACGAGCAGTACTTC | CASSSLGNRPYEQYF
- | TRBJ2-7 | TRBV6-1 | - | TGTGCCAGCAGGATCGGAAGGTTCTCCTACGAGCAGTACTTC | CASRIGRFSYEQYF